These T cell receptor beta chains were read from a single sample in a study of blood T cell repertoires in COVID-19. Sequenced by immunoSEQ multiplex PCR; TCRdb stores in-frame clones only, minus some. The repertoire holds about 220,000 clones, with under 90% as singletons. The specimen sequenced was peripheral blood. Source of these receptors: a man aged 30 to 45 with active or convalescent COVID-19. Each CDR3 is given with its conserved first and last residue. Fields, in order: clone size, CDR3 length, D gene, V gene, J gene, CDR3 DNA, CDR3 protein. A D gene is named only where the DNA matches it firmly. Size tells how often a clone was seen (once, few, many) or the class of an expanded clone, and some rows leave it out.

clone size: .
CDR3 length: 14
D gene: .
V gene: TRBV9
J gene: TRBJ2-3
CDR3 DNA: TGTGCCAGCAGCTCTGGGGCTGCAAGGGATACGCAGTATTTT
CDR3 protein: CASSSGAARDTQYF

clone size: .
CDR3 length: 15
D gene: .
V gene: TRBV28
J gene: TRBJ2-4
CDR3 DNA: TGTGCCAGCAGTTTAGTCACGGTAGCCAAAAACATTCAGTACTTC
CDR3 protein: CASSLVTVAKNIQYF

clone size: .
CDR3 length: 14
D gene: TRBD1
V gene: TRBV20-1
J gene: TRBJ2-1
CDR3 DNA: TGCAGTGCTAGTTATCCCGGACAGGGCAATGAGCAGTTCTTC
CDR3 protein: CSASYPGQGNEQFF

clone size: once
CDR3 length: 16
D gene: TRBD1
V gene: TRBV24-1
J gene: TRBJ2-4
CDR3 DNA: TGTGCCACCAGTGACCGGACAGGTACTACCAAAAACATTCAGTACTTC
CDR3 protein: CATSDRTGTTKNIQYF

clone size: .
CDR3 length: 14
D gene: TRBD1
V gene: TRBV5-4
J gene: TRBJ1-2
CDR3 DNA: TGTGCCAGCAGCAGGACAGGGGAATGGTATGGCTACACCTTC
CDR3 protein: CASSRTGEWYGYTF

clone size: .
CDR3 length: 13
D gene: .
V gene: TRBV10-1
J gene: TRBJ1-3
CDR3 DNA: TGCGCCAGCAGTGGAGGGTCTGGAAACACCATATATTTT
CDR3 protein: CASSGGSGNTIYF

clone size: .
CDR3 length: 16
D gene: .
V gene: TRBV15
J gene: TRBJ1-3
CDR3 DNA: TGTGCCACCAGCAGAGATACGGTGCTCTCTGGAAACACCATATATTTT
CDR3 protein: CATSRDTVLSGNTIYF

clone size: .
CDR3 length: 17
D gene: .
V gene: TRBV6-2/TRBV6-3
J gene: TRBJ2-1
CDR3 DNA: TGTGCCAGCAGTCCAGCTATGACAGCCAGATCCTACAATGAGCAGTTCTTC
CDR3 protein: CASSPAMTARSYNEQFF

clone size: .
CDR3 length: 13
D gene: .
V gene: TRBV7-9
J gene: TRBJ1-1
CDR3 DNA: TGTGCCAGCAGCTTAACACCAAACACTGAAGCTTTCTTT
CDR3 protein: CASSLTPNTEAFF

clone size: .
CDR3 length: 15
D gene: .
V gene: TRBV4-3
J gene: TRBJ1-1
CDR3 DNA: TGCGCCAGCAGCCAAGATGGCCTTTTGAACACTGAAGCTTTCTTT
CDR3 protein: CASSQDGLLNTEAFF

clone size: .
CDR3 length: 12
D gene: .
V gene: TRBV10-1
J gene: TRBJ1-1
CDR3 DNA: TGCGCCAGACTATGGGAGGGGACTGAAGCTTTCTTT
CDR3 protein: CARLWEGTEAFF

clone size: .
CDR3 length: 15
D gene: TRBD2
V gene: TRBV3-1/TRBV3-2
J gene: TRBJ2-1
CDR3 DNA: TGTGCCAGCAGCCAAGATAGGACTAGCGGGGATGAGCAGTTCTTC
CDR3 protein: CASSQDRTSGDEQFF

clone size: .
CDR3 length: 16
D gene: TRBD2
V gene: TRBV7-9
J gene: TRBJ2-1
CDR3 DNA: TGTGCCAGCAGCCGAGGGCCGCCGCGCGGGGGAGGCGGAGAGTTCTTC
CDR3 protein: CASSRGPPRGGGGEFF

clone size: .
CDR3 length: 12
D gene: .
V gene: TRBV28
J gene: TRBJ2-1
CDR3 DNA: TGTGCCAGCAGGAGCTCCTACAATGAGCAGTTCTTC
CDR3 protein: CASRSSYNEQFF

clone size: few
CDR3 length: 12
D gene: .
V gene: TRBV28
J gene: TRBJ1-2
CDR3 DNA: TGTGCCAGCATGGGCACTGGGTATGGCTACACCTTC
CDR3 protein: CASMGTGYGYTF

clone size: .
CDR3 length: 16
D gene: .
V gene: TRBV9
J gene: TRBJ2-2
CDR3 DNA: TGTGCCAGCAGCTCCCGTGCCGAGCGGCCGACCGGGGAGCTGTTTTTT
CDR3 protein: CASSSRAERPTGELFF

clone size: few
CDR3 length: 15
D gene: TRBD2
V gene: TRBV7-9
J gene: TRBJ2-5
CDR3 DNA: TGTGCCAGCAGCTTAGGGACTAGCGGACAAGAGACCCAGTACTTC
CDR3 protein: CASSLGTSGQETQYF

clone size: .
CDR3 length: 15
D gene: TRBD2
V gene: TRBV5-4
J gene: TRBJ2-7
CDR3 DNA: TGTGCCAGCAGCCCAGCGGGAGGTGTTACCTACGAGCAGTACTTC
CDR3 protein: CASSPAGGVTYEQYF

clone size: .
CDR3 length: 15
D gene: .
V gene: TRBV10-3
J gene: TRBJ2-5
CDR3 DNA: TGTGCCATCAGTGGGGAAGGGGTCGGACAAGAGACCCAGTACTTC
CDR3 protein: CAISGEGVGQETQYF

clone size: .
CDR3 length: 12
D gene: TRBD1
V gene: TRBV6-5
J gene: TRBJ1-2
CDR3 DNA: TGTGCCAGCAACGGAGGGGGCGGTGGCTACACCTTC
CDR3 protein: CASNGGGGGYTF